Sequencing of this T cell receptor beta chain was carried out in a study of control samples from healthy donors and cancer patients. Profiling relied on immunoSEQ multiplex PCR, and the TCRdb table lists in-frame clones only, not all of them. This table holds 350,000 to 450,000 clones, more than 80% found once. Germline V gene sequence: CDR1 SGHAT, CDR2 FQDESV (reference sequence). There are 15 residues in the CDR3. Trimming pared 5 bases from V and 4 bases from J, leaving 14 bases between. The genes are TRBV11-1 and TRBJ2-2; TRBD1 might be the D (5 bases). This sequence was found in a man in his forties with head and neck cancer. The source material was PBMCs. The CDR3 DNA is TGTGCCAGCAGCCTCTCGACAGTCGGCACCGGGGAGCTGTTTTTT. Its translation: CASSLSTVGTGELFF. The whole variable domain, remainder taken from reference TRBV11-1 and TRBJ2-2, is EAEVAQSPRYKITEKSQAVAFWCDPISGHATLYWYRQILGQGPELLVQFQDESVVDDSQLPKDRFSAERLKGVDSTLKIQPAELGDSAMYLCASSLSTVGTGELFFGEGSRLTVL.